The 15 T cell receptor beta chains in this list originate from one sample, sequenced in a study of shared clonotypes between healthy human individuals. Only in-frame clones appear in the TCRdb table, and some are missing; sequencing was by immunoSEQ multiplex PCR. The table has about 600,000 clones, approximately 97% seen once. Sequenced input: naive CD4+ T cells sorted from blood. Subset reported: CD45RA+ positively selected. Every receptor here comes from a young woman in good health.

The CDR3 sequence: CASSFGEGTNYGYTF. In DNA, the CDR3 is TGTGCCAGCAGTTTTGGTGAGGGGACTAACTATGGCTACACCTTC. The J gene is TRBJ1-2, the V gene TRBV28, with D perhaps matching TRBD1 (5 bases). V lost 3 bases and J 0 bases, leaving 11 bases between the germline ends. Per the germline V gene, CDR1 is MDHEN and CDR2 is SYDVKM. The CDR3 runs 15 residues.

The V and J genes are TRBV19 and TRBJ1-5; 7 positions match TRBD1. Germline V gives CDR1 LNHDA, CDR2 SQIVND (reference sequence). The CDR3 length is 16 residues. V shed 7 bases, J shed 5 bases, and the junction held 14 bases outside the gene matches. CDR3 protein: CASTSEPQGTDQPQHF. In DNA, the CDR3 is TGTGCCAGTACTTCTGAACCACAGGGGACCGATCAGCCCCAGCATTTT.

CDR3 sequence reads: CASSLEAPSTDTQYF. CDR3 nucleotides: TGCGCCAGCAGCTTGGAAGCTCCCAGCACAGATACGCAGTATTTT. The chain carries TRBV5-1 and TRBJ2-3; D is uncertain. The V end lost 0 bases, the J end lost 0 bases, and 8 bases lay between the germline ends. Germline CDR1 reads SGHRS; CDR2 reads YFSETQ. The CDR3 extends over 15 amino acids.

This clone was found once. The rearrangement links TRBV10-3 to TRBJ2-1; a weak D match, TRBD2 (5 bases). The CDR3 length is 12 residues. Per germline, CDR1 ENHRY and CDR2 SYGVKD. The V end was cut by 6 bases, the J end by 6 bases, with 9 bases between. The CDR3 region is CAISGVGNEQFF. The CDR3 region has the DNA TGTGCCATCAGCGGGGTGGGCAATGAGCAGTTCTTC.

In its sample, this clone was seen a few times. The chain combines TRBV28 with TRBJ1-5; D is undetermined. This CDR3 region has 11 residues. Germline V lookup: CDR1 MDHEN, CDR2 SYDVKM. Trimming shortened V by 6 bases and J by 4 bases, and 4 bases separated the two germline ends. The CDR3 DNA reads TGTGCCAGCAGGAAAAATCAGCCCCAGCATTTT. Translating it yields CASRKNQPQHF.

The chain links TRBV2 to TRBJ2-5, with 9 bases identical to TRBD2. Per germline, CDR1 SNHLY and CDR2 FYNNEI. With V trimmed by 6 bases and J by 5 bases, 25 bases remained unmatched. The CDR3 extends over 20 amino acids. The CDR3 nucleotides read TGTGCCAGCAGCCTAAAAGTACTGGCGGGGGGGCGCAAGGACGGGGAGACCCAGTACTTC. Amino acid sequence: CASSLKVLAGGRKDGETQYF.

The chain joins TRBV6-6 to TRBJ1-3, with unresolved D. The CDR3 is 15 residues long. Germline-derived CDR1 and CDR2 are MNHNY and SVGAGI (reference sequence). Trimming cost V 2 bases and J 0 bases, with 8 bases left between them. Written as DNA, the CDR3 is TGTGCCAGCAGTTACGGCCCGAACTCTGGAAACACCATATATTTT. Amino acids: CASSYGPNSGNTIYF.

J is TRBJ2-6 and V is TRBV10-2, with 8 nucleotides matching TRBD1. J lost 0 bases, V lost 6 bases, and 10 bases had no gene match. Germline V gene data show CDR1 as WSHSY and CDR2 as SAAADI. There are 18 residues in the CDR3. CDR3 residues: CASSRRTGPHSGANVLTF. The CDR3 DNA reads as TGCGCCAGCAGCAGACGGACAGGGCCGCACTCTGGGGCCAACGTCCTGACTTTC.

CDR3 protein: CASSRWSLAGSEQYF. CDR3 nucleotide sequence: TGTGCCAGCAGCCGTTGGTCACTAGCGGGGTCTGAGCAGTACTTC. V is TRBV11-2 and J is TRBJ2-7, with TRBD2 matching 10 bases. The CDR3 runs to 15 residues. In germline, CDR1 is SGHAT, CDR2 FQNNGV. Trimming at V came to 5 bases and at J to 7 bases, leaving 11 bases not matched to a gene.

The genes are TRBV19 and TRBJ2-2; 9 bases line up with TRBD2. The V segment lost 5 bases and the J segment 3 bases; nucleotides outside the gene matches: 10. Germline assignment: CDR1 LNHDA and CDR2 SQIVND (reference sequence). This CDR3 has 17 residues. The CDR3 region is CASSALSGSTDTGELFF. In DNA form, the CDR3 reads TGTGCCAGTAGTGCCCTTAGCGGGAGTACGGACACCGGGGAGCTGTTTTTT.

This clone is a singleton in its sample. This chain links TRBV7-2 with TRBJ2-7; tentative D call: TRBD2 (6 bases). Germline V gene data show CDR1 as SGHTA and CDR2 as FQGNSA. V was trimmed by 2 bases and J by 0 bases, leaving 11 bases between them. The CDR3 is 15 residues long. The CDR3 DNA reads as TGTGCCAGCAGCTTAAGGAGGGGTACCTCCTACGAGCAGTACTTC. Protein: CASSLRRGTSYEQYF.

This chain uses TRBV11-2 with TRBJ2-7, with TRBD1 identical over 9 bases. Trimming took 4 bases from V and 7 from J; bases not matched to a gene: 8. Germline CDR1 is SGHAT and CDR2 is FQNNGV. CDR3 size: 14 residues. This CDR3 reads CASSSRQGVREQYF. The CDR3 DNA reads TGTGCCAGCAGCTCCCGACAGGGGGTGAGGGAGCAGTACTTC.

The V gene is TRBV28, the J gene TRBJ2-1; tentative D call: TRBD1 (6 bases). The V gene lost 6 bases and the J gene lost 4 bases, with 16 bases spanning the gap. There are 15 residues in the CDR3. Looked up from germline, CDR1 is MDHEN and CDR2 is SYDVKM. In DNA form, the CDR3 reads TGTGCCAGCAGCGGACAGCTTTTGGGGTACAATGAGCAGTTCTTC. Translated, it gives CASSGQLLGYNEQFF.

The V gene is TRBV18, the J gene TRBJ1-6; the D is unclear. CDR3 size: 15 residues. Germline V gene lookup returns CDR1 KGHSH and CDR2 LQKENI. The ends were cut back, 2 bases at V and 5 bases at J, with 10 bases in the middle. The CDR3 DNA sequence: TGTGCCAGCTCACCAGTAAGGCAGAATAATTCACCCCTCCACTTT. The encoded protein is CASSPVRQNNSPLHF.

This chain connects TRBV19 to TRBJ2-3; 14 bases map to TRBD2. Unmatched junction bases numbered 5, after V lost 5 bases and J lost 7 bases. The length of the CDR3 is 15 residues. CDR1 and CDR2 from the germline V gene are LNHDA and SQIVND (reference sequence). CDR3 in amino acids: CASSLGTSGRNTQYF. CDR3 nucleotides: TGTGCCAGTAGTCTCGGGACTAGCGGGAGAAATACGCAGTATTTT.